The present TCR beta chain was sequenced within a study of blood T cell repertoires in COVID-19. Study-level background: T cells, B-cell-depleted T cells, or PBMCs supplied cDNA or gDNA.

The table came from immunoSEQ multiplex PCR; TCRdb's copy has only in-frame clones and leaves some out. The sample holds some 300,000 clones, more than 75% seen once. There are 15 residues in the CDR3. V gave up 4 bases and J gave up 2 bases; unmatched junction bases: 8. Per the germline V gene, CDR1 is SQVTM and CDR2 is ANQGSEA. The chain recombines TRBV29-1 with TRBJ2-3; 8 bases are shared with TRBD1. The sample consisted of PBMCs or T cells enriched from blood (not recorded which). This receptor was identified in a woman in her sixties or seventies in a cohort exposed to, infected with or recovered from COVID-19 (not recorded which). CDR3 coding DNA: TGCAGCGTTGGACAGGGGCGGACCCCCACAGATACGCAGTATTTT. As protein: CSVGQGRTPTDTQYF.